The T cell receptor (beta chain) under discussion was sequenced for a study of PD-1 blockade in classical Hodgkin lymphoma. The assay was immunoSEQ multiplex PCR, and TCRdb's table has in-frame clones only and misses some. The data hold more than 7,500 clones, with more than 90% observed a single time. Notes on the study in general: Newly diagnosed patients reportedly had lower baseline TCR diversity than healthy donors. The repertoire differences lack a defined cause, possibly disease activity or prior therapy.

As for time point: newly diagnosed, previously untreated cHL patient sample. The authors enriched CD8+ T cells from thawed PBMCs via magnetic negative selection. Comparators were PBMCs taken from newly diagnosed, untreated classical Hodgkin lymphoma. For this clone: The target antigen is unknown.

The material sequenced was CD8+ T cells from blood. This receptor was taken from a human donor with classical Hodgkin lymphoma.

The CDR3 bases are TGTGCCAGCTCACCAGCCCGCCCCTCTGGAAACACCATATATTTT. This translates into CASSPARPSGNTIYF. V usage is TRBV18 and J usage is TRBJ1-3; D remains unclear. Germline values: CDR1 KGHSH, CDR2 LQKENI. The CDR3 is made up of 15 amino acids. V dropped 2 bases and J dropped 0 bases, with 8 bases sitting between them.